Listed below are T cell receptor beta chains from one sample, sequenced in a study of blood T cell repertoires in COVID-19. The method was immunoSEQ multiplex PCR; TCRdb's version includes in-frame clones alone and lacks a portion of them. The sample has a few hundred thousand clones, around 86% seen once. Sequencing was done on a sample of PBMCs or T cells enriched from blood (not recorded which). The source is a woman aged 18-35 years who had recovered from COVID-19. Each CDR3 is given without its conserved first and last residue. Size values are once, few and many counts, or a class for expanded clones, and some rows have none.

clone size	J gene	V gene	CDR3 protein
few	TRBJ1-3	TRBV18	ASSPQGQIGNTIY
.	TRBJ2-2	TRBV5-1	ASSLEGQGGTGELF
once	TRBJ1-2	TRBV27	ASSFRGAHGYT
.	TRBJ1-1	TRBV11-3	ASSEQGAGNTEAF
.	TRBJ2-7	TRBV2	ASSERTVSYEQY
.	TRBJ1-1	TRBV18	ASSPPAGKAF
.	TRBJ1-2	TRBV28	ASSLRTGYGYT
once	TRBJ1-2	TRBV5-6	ASSSWDRTNFGYT
.	TRBJ1-2	TRBV7-8	ASSLGGHDGYT
.	TRBJ2-7	TRBV7-9	ASSSQGLGEQY
.	TRBJ1-5	TRBV5-1	ASSLTQGDQPQH
.	TRBJ2-4	TRBV28	ASTSIGLAVAKNIQY
.	TRBJ1-2	TRBV14	ASSQGYRDYGYT
.	TRBJ2-1	TRBV9	ASSPRGTANNEQF
.	TRBJ2-1	TRBV27	ASRLGSGRGSEQF
.	TRBJ2-5	TRBV7-7	ASSPIAGRTDQY
.	TRBJ1-2	TRBV5-1	ASRSTGNYGYT
.	TRBJ1-1	TRBV6-5	ASSRWELTEAF
.	TRBJ1-2	TRBV27	ASSGRGDAYGYT